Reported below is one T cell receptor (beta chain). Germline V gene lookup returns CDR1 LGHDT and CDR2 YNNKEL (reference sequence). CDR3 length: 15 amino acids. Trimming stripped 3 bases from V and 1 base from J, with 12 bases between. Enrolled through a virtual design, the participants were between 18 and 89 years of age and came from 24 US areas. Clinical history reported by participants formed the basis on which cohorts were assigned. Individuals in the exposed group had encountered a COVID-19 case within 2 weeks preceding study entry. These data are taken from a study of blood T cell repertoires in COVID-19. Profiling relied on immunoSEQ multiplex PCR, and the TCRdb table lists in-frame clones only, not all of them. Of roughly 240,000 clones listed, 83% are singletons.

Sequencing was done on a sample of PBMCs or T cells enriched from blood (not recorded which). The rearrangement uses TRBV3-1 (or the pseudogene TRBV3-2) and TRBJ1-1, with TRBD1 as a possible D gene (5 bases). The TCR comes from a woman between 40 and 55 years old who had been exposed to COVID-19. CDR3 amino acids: CASSHSGAANTEAFF. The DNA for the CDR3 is TGTGCCAGCAGCCATAGCGGGGCAGCGAACACTGAAGCTTTCTTT.